This T cell receptor beta chain was sequenced during a study of PD-1 blockade in classical Hodgkin lymphoma. Across the whole study: Every 2 weeks, patients got 3 mg/kg intravenous nivolumab.

The CDR3 loop spans 14 amino acids. Germline V gives CDR1 SGHDT, CDR2 YYEEEE. Between the trimmed V and J ends, which lost 6 bases and 9 bases, there was a span of 21 bases. As concerns this clone: What it binds is unknown.

Here immunoSEQ multiplex PCR was the method, and the copy in TCRdb shows in-frame clones only, minus some. This table has tens of thousands of clones, 73% appearing once. Study outcomes and limitations: Why repertoires differed is undefined; disease activity or prior therapy possibly contributed. Exclusion removed patients who began nivolumab under 1 year after ASCT. Those achieving complete response showed baseline diversity like newly diagnosed patients.

Every patient was affected by relapse after autologous stem cell transplantation, while exposure to brentuximab vedotin was not uniform. The TCR comes from a human donor with classical Hodgkin lymphoma. J is TRBJ1-2 and V is TRBV5-6; D is unresolved. The material sequenced was peripheral blood mononuclear cells (PBMCs), taken at baseline. The CDR3 nucleotides are TGTGCCAGCAACTCCGGGTCCAGGTATAATAGCTACACCTTC. Translated: CASNSGSRYNSYTF.